This note documents a single T cell receptor beta chain sequence. Its matching antigen is unknown. These data are taken from a study of Ad26.COV2.S vaccination and SARS-CoV-2 variants. Findings and caveats of the study: Total T cell responses were possibly underestimated by TCR breadth and depth analyses. Placebo recipients had lower spike-specific TCR breadth than vaccine recipients.

Measured with immunoSEQ multiplex PCR; TCRdb has only the in-frame clones, and not every one. This sample has approximately 340,000 clones; under 95% occur once, and the top ten carry roughly 3.9%. Germline CDR1 is ENHRY and CDR2 is SYGVKD. CDR3 size: 19 residues. J was trimmed by 0 bases and V by 4 bases; bases with no gene match: 8. The sequence derives from a human donor who had recovered from COVID-19. J is TRBJ2-6 and V is TRBV10-3, with 11 bases lining up with TRBD1. This specimen was peripheral blood, taken after recovery from COVID-19. CDR3 DNA sequence: TGTGCCATCAGTGGAAGGGCCGGGACAGGGGGCTCTGGGGCCAACGTCCTGACTTTC. This encodes CAISGRAGTGGSGANVLTF.